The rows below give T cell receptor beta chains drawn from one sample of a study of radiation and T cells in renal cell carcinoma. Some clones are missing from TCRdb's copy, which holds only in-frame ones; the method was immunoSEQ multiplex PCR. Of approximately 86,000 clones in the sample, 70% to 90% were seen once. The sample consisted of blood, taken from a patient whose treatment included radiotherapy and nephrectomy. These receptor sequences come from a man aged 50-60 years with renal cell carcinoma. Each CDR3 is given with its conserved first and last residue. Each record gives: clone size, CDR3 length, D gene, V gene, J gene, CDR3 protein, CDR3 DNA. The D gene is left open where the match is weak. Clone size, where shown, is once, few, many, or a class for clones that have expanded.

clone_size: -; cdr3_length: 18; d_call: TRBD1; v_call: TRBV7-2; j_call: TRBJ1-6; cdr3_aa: CASSWGQGLGSYNSPLHF; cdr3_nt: TGTGCCAGCAGCTGGGGACAGGGGTTAGGCTCCTATAATTCACCCCTCCACTTT
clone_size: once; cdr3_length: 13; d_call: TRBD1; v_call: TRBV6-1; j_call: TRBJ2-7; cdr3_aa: CASSEGTGSEQYF; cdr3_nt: TGTGCCAGCAGTGAAGGGACAGGGAGCGAGCAGTACTTC
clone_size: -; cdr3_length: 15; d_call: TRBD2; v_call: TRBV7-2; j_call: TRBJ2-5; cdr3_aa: CATKSRAGGQETQYF; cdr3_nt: TGTGCCACCAAGAGTAGGGCGGGAGGGCAAGAGACCCAGTACTTC
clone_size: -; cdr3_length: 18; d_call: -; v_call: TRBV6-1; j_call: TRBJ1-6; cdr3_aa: CASSEALTGWIFNSPLHF; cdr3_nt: TGTGCCAGCAGTGAAGCCTTAACAGGGTGGATTTTTAATTCACCCCTCCACTTT
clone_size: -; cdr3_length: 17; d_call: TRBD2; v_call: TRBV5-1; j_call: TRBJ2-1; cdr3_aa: CASSYSSGWSSYNEQFF; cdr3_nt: TGCGCCAGCAGCTACTCTAGCGGTTGGAGCTCCTACAATGAGCAGTTCTTC
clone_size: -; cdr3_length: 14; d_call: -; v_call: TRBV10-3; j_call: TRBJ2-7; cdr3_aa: CAISDPSGAGEQYF; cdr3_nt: TGTGCCATCAGTGACCCGTCAGGGGCGGGCGAGCAGTACTTC
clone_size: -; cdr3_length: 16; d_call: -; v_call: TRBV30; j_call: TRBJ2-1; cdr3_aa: CAWGKVGTGSYNEQFF; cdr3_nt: TGTGCCTGGGGGAAGGTGGGGACGGGCTCCTACAATGAGCAGTTCTTC
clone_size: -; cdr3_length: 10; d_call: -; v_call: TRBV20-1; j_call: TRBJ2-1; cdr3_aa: CSARDNEQFF; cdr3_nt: TGCAGTGCCCGGGACAATGAGCAGTTCTTC
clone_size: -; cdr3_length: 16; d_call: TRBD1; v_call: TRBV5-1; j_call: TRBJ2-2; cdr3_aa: CASSLELDREAGELFF; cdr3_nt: TGCGCCAGCAGCTTGGAGCTGGACAGGGAGGCCGGGGAGCTGTTTTTT
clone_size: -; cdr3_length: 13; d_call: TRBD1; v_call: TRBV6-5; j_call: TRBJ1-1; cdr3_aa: CASRTTGRGEAFF; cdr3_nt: TGTGCCAGCAGAACGACAGGGAGGGGTGAAGCTTTCTTT
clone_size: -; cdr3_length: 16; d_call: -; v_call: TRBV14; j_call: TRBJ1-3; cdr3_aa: CASSPFPRAGGNTIYF; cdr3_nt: TGTGCCAGCAGCCCATTCCCGAGGGCGGGTGGAAACACCATATATTTT
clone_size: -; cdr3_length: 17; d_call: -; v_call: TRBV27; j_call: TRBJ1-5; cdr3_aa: CASSLSWGIGRHQPQHF; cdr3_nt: TGTGCCAGCAGTTTATCGTGGGGGATAGGGCGGCATCAGCCCCAGCATTTT
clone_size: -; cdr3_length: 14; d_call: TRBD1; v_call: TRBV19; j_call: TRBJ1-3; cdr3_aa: CASSLGQGVNTIYF; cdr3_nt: TGTGCCAGTAGTCTGGGACAGGGGGTAAACACCATATATTTT
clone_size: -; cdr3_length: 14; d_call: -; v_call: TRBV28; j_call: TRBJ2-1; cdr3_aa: CASTRPGESNEQFF; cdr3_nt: TGTGCCAGCACTCGACCTGGGGAGAGCAATGAGCAGTTCTTC
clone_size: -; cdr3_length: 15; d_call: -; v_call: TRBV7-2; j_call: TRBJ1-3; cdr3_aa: CASRPPWASGNTIYF; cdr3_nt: TGTGCCAGCAGGCCACCTTGGGCCTCAGGAAACACCATATATTTT
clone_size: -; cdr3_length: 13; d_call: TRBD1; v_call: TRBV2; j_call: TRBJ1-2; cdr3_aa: CAGRDRGPYGYTF; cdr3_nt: TGTGCCGGCCGGGACAGGGGGCCGTATGGCTACACCTTC
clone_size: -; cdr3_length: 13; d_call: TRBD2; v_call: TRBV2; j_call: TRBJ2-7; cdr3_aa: CASSAGLAGEQYF; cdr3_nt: TGTGCCAGCAGTGCAGGACTAGCGGGCGAGCAGTACTTC
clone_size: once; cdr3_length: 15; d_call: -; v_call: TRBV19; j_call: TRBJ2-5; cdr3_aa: CASSRGDRIAETQYF; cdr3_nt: TGTGCCAGTAGTAGAGGAGACAGGATTGCCGAGACCCAGTACTTC
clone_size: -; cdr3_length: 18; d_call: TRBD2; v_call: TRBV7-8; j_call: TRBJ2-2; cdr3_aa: CASSLGVVIAGATGELFF; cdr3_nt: TGTGCCAGCAGCTTAGGGGTCGTAATAGCGGGAGCCACCGGGGAGCTGTTTTTT
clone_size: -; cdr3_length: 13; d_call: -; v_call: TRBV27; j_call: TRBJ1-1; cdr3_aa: CASSFNGLEEAFF; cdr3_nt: TGTGCCAGCAGTTTTAACGGCCTGGAGGAAGCTTTCTTT
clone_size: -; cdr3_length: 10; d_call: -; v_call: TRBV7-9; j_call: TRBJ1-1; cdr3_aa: CASSLAEAFF; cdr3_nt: TGTGCCAGCAGCCTGGCTGAAGCTTTCTTT
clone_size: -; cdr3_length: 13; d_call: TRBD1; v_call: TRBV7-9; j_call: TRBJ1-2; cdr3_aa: CASSLVDRGGYTF; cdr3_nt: TGTGCCAGCAGCTTAGTCGACAGGGGTGGCTACACCTTC
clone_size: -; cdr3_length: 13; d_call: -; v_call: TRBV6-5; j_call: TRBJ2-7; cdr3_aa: CASSPGALYEQYF; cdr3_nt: TGTGCCAGCAGCCCAGGGGCGCTCTACGAGCAGTACTTC
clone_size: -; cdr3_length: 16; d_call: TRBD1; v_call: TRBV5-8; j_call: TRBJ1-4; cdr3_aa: CASSLGQGGINEKLFF; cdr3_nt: TGTGCCAGCAGCTTGGGGCAGGGGGGGATTAATGAAAAACTGTTTTTT
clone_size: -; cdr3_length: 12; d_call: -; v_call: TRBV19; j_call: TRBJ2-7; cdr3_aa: CASSKAGYEQYF; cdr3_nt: TGTGCCAGTAGTAAGGCAGGGTATGAGCAGTACTTC
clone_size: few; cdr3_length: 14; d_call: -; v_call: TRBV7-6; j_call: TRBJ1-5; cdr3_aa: CASSLVVGNQPQHF; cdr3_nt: TGTGCCAGCAGCTTAGTGGTGGGCAATCAGCCCCAGCATTTT
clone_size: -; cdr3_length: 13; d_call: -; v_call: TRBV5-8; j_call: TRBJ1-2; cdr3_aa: CASSLEPWGGYTF; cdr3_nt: TGTGCCAGCAGCTTGGAGCCGTGGGGTGGCTACACCTTC
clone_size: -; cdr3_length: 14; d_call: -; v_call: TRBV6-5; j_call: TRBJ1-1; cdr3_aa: CASSSGAGDTEAFF; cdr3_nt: TGTGCCAGCAGCTCGGGGGCGGGGGACACTGAAGCTTTCTTT
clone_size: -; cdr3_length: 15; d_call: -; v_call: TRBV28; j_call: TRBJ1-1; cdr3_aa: CASSLGGGPNTEAFF; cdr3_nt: TGTGCCAGCAGTTTGGGAGGGGGACCGAACACTGAAGCTTTCTTT
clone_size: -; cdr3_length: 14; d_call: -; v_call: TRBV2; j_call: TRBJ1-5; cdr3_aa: CASSEHRVGQPQHF; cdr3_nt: TGTGCCAGCAGCGAGCACAGGGTTGGCCAGCCCCAGCATTTT
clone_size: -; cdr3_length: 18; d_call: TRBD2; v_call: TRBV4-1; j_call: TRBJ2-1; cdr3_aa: CASSQDSVWRGSYNEQFF; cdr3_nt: TGCGCCAGCAGCCAAGATTCAGTTTGGCGGGGGTCCTACAATGAGCAGTTCTTC
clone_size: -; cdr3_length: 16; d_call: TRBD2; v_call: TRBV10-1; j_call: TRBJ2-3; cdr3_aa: CASSSGRADNTDTQYF; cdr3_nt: TGCGCCAGCAGCAGCGGGAGGGCCGATAACACAGATACGCAGTATTTT
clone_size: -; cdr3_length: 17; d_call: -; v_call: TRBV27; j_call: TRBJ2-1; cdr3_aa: CASRRLELGSSYNEQFF; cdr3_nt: TGTGCCAGCAGGCGACTAGAACTCGGGAGCTCCTACAATGAGCAGTTCTTC
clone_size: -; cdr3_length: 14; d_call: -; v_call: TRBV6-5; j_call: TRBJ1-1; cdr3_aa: CASSYSGGRTEAFF; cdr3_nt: TGTGCCAGCAGCTACTCTGGGGGAAGGACTGAAGCTTTCTTT
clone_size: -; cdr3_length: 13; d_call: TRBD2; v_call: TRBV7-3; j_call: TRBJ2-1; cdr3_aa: CASTPSGSDEQFF; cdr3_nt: TGTGCCAGCACCCCTAGCGGGAGCGATGAGCAGTTCTTC
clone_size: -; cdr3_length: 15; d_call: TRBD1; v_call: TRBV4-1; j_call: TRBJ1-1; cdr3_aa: CASSHGTVSRTEAFF; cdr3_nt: TGCGCCAGCAGCCATGGGACAGTGAGTAGGACTGAAGCTTTCTTT
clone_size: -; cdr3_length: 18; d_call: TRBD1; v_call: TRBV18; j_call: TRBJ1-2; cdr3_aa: CASSPNTGTGGAGYGYTF; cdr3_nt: TGTGCCAGCTCACCAAATACCGGGACAGGGGGCGCAGGCTATGGCTACACCTTC
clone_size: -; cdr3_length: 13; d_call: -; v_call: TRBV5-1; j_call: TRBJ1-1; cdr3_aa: CASSATDSTEAFF; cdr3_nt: TGCGCCAGCAGCGCGACAGACAGTACTGAAGCTTTCTTT
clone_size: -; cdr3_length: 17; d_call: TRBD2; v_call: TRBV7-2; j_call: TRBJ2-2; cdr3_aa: CASSQTGLAENTGELFF; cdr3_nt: TGTGCCAGCAGCCAAACGGGACTAGCGGAGAACACCGGGGAGCTGTTTTTT
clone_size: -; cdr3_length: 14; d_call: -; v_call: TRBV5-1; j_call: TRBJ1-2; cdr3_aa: CASSLQGAQYGYTF; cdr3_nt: TGCGCCAGCAGCCTGCAGGGTGCCCAATATGGCTACACCTTC
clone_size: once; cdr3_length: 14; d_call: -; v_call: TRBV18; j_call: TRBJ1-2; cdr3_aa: CASSPTGDTDGYTF; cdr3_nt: TGTGCCAGCTCACCGACGGGAGATACGGATGGCTACACCTTC
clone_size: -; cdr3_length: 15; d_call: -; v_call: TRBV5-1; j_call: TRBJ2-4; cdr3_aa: CASSPLDRGSNIQYF; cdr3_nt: TGCGCCAGCAGCCCCCTCGACCGCGGCTCAAACATTCAGTACTTC
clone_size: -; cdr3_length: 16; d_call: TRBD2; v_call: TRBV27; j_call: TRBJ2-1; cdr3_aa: CASSRTGLAGVNEQFF; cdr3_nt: TGTGCCAGCAGCCGTACTGGACTAGCGGGAGTCAATGAGCAGTTCTTC
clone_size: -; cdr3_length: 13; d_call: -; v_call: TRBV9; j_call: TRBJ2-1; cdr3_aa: CASSARTDNEQFF; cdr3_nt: TGTGCCAGCAGCGCCAGGACAGACAATGAGCAGTTCTTC
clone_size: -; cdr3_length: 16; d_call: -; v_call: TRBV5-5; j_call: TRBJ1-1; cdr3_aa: CASSSYRQRDGTEAFF; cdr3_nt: TGTGCCAGCAGCTCTTACCGCCAAAGGGATGGGACTGAAGCTTTCTTT
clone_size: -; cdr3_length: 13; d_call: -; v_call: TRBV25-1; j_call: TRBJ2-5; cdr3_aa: CASRKADIQTQYF; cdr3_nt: TGTGCCAGCAGAAAAGCGGACATCCAGACCCAGTACTTC
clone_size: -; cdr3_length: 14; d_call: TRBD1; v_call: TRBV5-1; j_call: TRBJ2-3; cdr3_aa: CASSGTGGTDTQYF; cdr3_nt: TGCGCCAGCAGTGGGACAGGGGGCACAGATACGCAGTATTTT
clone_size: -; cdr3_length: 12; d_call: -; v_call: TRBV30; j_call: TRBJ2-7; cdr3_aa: CAWSGGPYEQYF; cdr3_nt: TGTGCCTGGAGTGGGGGGCCCTACGAGCAGTACTTC
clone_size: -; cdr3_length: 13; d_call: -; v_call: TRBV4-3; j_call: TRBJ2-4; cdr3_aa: CASSQGGQNIQYF; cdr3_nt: TGCGCCAGCAGCCAAGGGGGCCAAAACATTCAGTACTTC
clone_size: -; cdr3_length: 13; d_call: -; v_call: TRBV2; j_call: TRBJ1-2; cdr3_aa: CASSEMGMAGYTF; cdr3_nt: TGTGCCAGCAGTGAAATGGGAATGGCTGGCTACACCTTC
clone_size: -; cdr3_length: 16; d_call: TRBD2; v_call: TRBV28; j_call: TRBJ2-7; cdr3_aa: CASSPSGSGRLGEQYF; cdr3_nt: TGTGCCAGCAGTCCCTCAGGTAGCGGGAGGTTGGGCGAGCAGTACTTC
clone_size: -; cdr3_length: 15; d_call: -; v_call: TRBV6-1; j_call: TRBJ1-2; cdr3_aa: CATSLGGARNYGYTF; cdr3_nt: TGTGCCACTAGTCTTGGGGGGGCAAGAAACTATGGCTACACCTTC